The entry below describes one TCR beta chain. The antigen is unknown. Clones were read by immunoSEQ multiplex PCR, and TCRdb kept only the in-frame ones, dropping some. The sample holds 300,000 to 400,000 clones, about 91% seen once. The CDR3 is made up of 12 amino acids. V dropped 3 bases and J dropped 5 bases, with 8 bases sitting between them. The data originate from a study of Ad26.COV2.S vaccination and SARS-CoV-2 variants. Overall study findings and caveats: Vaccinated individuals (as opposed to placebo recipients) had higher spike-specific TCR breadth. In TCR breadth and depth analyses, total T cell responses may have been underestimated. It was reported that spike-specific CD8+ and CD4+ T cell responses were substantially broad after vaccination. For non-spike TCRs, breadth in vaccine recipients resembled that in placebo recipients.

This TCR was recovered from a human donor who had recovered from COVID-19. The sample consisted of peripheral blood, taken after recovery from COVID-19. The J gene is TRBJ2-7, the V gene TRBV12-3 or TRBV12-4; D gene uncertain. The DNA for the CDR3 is TGTGCCAGCAGTTTTCGAGGTAACGAGCAGTACTTC. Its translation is CASSFRGNEQYF.